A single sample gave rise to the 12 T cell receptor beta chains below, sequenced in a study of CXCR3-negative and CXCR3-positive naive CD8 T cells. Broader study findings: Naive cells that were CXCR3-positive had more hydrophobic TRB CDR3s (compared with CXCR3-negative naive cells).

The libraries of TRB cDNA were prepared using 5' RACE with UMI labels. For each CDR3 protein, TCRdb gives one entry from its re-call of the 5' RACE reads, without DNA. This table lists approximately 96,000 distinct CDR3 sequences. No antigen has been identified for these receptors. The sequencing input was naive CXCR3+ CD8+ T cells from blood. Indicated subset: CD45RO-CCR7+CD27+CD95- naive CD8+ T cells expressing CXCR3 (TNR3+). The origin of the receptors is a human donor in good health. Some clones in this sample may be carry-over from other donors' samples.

This CDR3 is CSGGGFGDIQYF. The V gene is TRBV29-1, the J gene TRBJ2-4; without DNA, the TCRdb call of TRBD2 cannot be checked. The germline gives CDR1 SQVTM, CDR2 ANQGSEA. The CDR3 spans 12 residues.

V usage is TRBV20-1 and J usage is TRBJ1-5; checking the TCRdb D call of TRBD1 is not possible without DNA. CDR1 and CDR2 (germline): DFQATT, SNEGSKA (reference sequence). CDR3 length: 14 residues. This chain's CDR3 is CSAKMAGVDQPQHF.

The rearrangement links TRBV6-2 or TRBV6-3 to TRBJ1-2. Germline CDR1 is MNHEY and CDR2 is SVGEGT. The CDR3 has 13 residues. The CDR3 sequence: CASSYGESYGYTF.

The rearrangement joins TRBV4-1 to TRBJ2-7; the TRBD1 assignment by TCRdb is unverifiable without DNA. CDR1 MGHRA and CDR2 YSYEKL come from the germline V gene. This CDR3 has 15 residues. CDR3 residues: CASSQEWGQVYEQYF.

The CDR3 loop reads CASSSDPNTGELFF. This chain joins TRBV7-9 and TRBJ2-2. The germline CDR1 and CDR2 sequences are SEHNR and FQNEAQ (reference sequence). The CDR3 extends over 14 amino acids. Variable domain in full (rest from reference TRBV7-9 and TRBJ2-2): DTGVSQNPRHKITKRGQNVTFRCDPISEHNRLYWYRQTLGQGPEFLTYFQNEAQLEKSRLLSDRFSAERPKGSFSTLEIQRTEQGDSAMYLCASSSDPNTGELFFGEGSRLTVL.

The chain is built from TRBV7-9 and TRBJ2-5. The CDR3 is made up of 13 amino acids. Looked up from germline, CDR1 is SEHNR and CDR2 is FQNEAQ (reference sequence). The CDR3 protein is CASSLWPKETQYF.

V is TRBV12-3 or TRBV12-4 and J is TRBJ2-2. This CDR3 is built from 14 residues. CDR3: CASSLEIRNGELFF.

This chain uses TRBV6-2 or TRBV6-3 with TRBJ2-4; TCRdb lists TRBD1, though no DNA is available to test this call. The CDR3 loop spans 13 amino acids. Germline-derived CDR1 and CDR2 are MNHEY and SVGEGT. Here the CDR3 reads CASTHGQGYIQYF.

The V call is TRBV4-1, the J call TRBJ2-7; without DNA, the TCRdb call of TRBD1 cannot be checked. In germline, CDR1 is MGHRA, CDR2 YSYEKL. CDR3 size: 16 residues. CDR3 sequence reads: CASSQAGQGLTYEQYF.

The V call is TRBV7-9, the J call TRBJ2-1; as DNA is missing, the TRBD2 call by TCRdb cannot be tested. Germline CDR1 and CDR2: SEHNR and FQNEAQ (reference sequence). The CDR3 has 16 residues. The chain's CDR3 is CASSSFWAGVEDEQFF. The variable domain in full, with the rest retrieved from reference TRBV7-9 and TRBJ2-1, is DTGVSQNPRHKITKRGQNVTFRCDPISEHNRLYWYRQTLGQGPEFLTYFQNEAQLEKSRLLSDRFSAERPKGSFSTLEIQRTEQGDSAMYLCASSSFWAGVEDEQFFGPGTRLTVL.

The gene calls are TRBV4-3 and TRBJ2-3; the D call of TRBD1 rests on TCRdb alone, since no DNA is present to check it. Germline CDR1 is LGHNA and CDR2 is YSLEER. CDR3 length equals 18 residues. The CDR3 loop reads CASSPQVTGTPHTDTQYF.

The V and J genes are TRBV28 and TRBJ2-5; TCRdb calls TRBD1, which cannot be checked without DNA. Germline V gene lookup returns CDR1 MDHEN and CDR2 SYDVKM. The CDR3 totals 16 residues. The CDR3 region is CASSHPPRDAAETQYF.